A single sample gave rise to the 24 T cell receptor beta chains below, sequenced in a study of control samples from healthy donors and cancer patients. The repertoire was sequenced with immunoSEQ multiplex PCR; TCRdb's copy has only in-frame clones and lacks some. The sample has about 85,000 clones, about nine tenths seen once. Material: blood. The source of these receptors is a woman younger than 30 in good health.

V usage is TRBV18 and J usage is TRBJ1-1; D not certain. From germline, CDR1 is KGHSH and CDR2 LQKENI. V was cut by 0 bases and J by 6 bases, with 14 bases left in between. CDR3 size: 15 residues. This CDR3 reads CASSPPSSVISEAFF. Here the CDR3 DNA reads TGTGCCAGCTCACCACCGAGTTCGGTAATCTCTGAAGCTTTCTTT.

The chain employs TRBV2 and TRBJ2-7, with 9 bases fitting TRBD1. Germline loops: CDR1 SNHLY, CDR2 FYNNEI. Trimming took 8 bases from V and 1 from J; bases not matched to a gene: 9. CDR3 length: 15 residues. The CDR3 sequence: CASRPTGGLSYEQYF. The CDR3 DNA reads TGTGCCAGCCGCCCGACAGGGGGATTGTCCTACGAGCAGTACTTC.

This clone was detected only a few times. In DNA, the CDR3 is TGTGCCAGCAACCGACAGGGACAAAATGAAAAACTGTTTTTT. Protein product: CASNRQGQNEKLFF. This chain uses TRBV14 with TRBJ1-4; 7 bases align to TRBD1. This CDR3 is built from 14 residues. V was clipped by 7 bases and J by 5 bases; unmatched bases: 7. In germline, CDR1 is SGHDN, CDR2 FVKESK.

The V gene is TRBV29-1, the J gene TRBJ1-2, with a weak D call TRBD1 (6 bases). V lost 0 bases and J 5 bases, leaving 31 bases between the germline ends. This CDR3 has 20 amino acids. CDR1 and CDR2 from the germline V gene are SQVTM and ANQGSEA. In DNA, the CDR3 is TGCAGCGTTGAAGAGCCTTCTCCCAGGGGACGATATCAACTCGGTTATGGCTACACCTTC. This codes for CSVEEPSPRGRYQLGYGYTF.

This clone has a single count. This CDR3 reads CASISLWGGNTGELFF. In DNA, the CDR3 is TGTGCCAGCATCAGCTTATGGGGGGGGAACACCGGGGAGCTGTTTTTT. The gene calls are TRBV7-8 and TRBJ2-2; the match to TRBD2 covers 7 bases. CDR1 SGHVS and CDR2 FQNEAQ come from the germline V gene. This CDR3 region has 16 residues. V was pared by 7 bases and J by 1 base, with 9 bases of the junction left unmatched.

The chain couples TRBV5-1 to TRBJ2-5; the match to TRBD2 covers 15 bases. This CDR3 region has 17 residues. V shed 3 bases and J 4 bases; nucleotides not matched to a gene: 7. The germline gives CDR1 SGHRS, CDR2 YFSETQ. CDR3 coding DNA: TGCGCCAGCAGCTATGGACTAGCGGGGGGGCCGGGAGAGACCCAGTACTTC. Its protein is CASSYGLAGGPGETQYF.

The CDR3: CATSRVDVNEQYF. The CDR3 nucleotides are TGTGCCACCAGCAGAGTCGACGTGAACGAGCAGTACTTC. The gene calls are TRBV15 and TRBJ2-7, with D unclear. This CDR3 comprises 13 residues. Germline CDR1 and CDR2: LNHNV and YYDKDF (reference sequence). Between the trimmed V and J ends, which lost 1 base and 5 bases, there was a span of 9 bases.

This clone appeared once. This chain joins TRBV4-1 and TRBJ1-2; TRBD1 might be the D (5 bases). Germline loops: CDR1 MGHRA, CDR2 YSYEKL. With 1 base removed from V and 7 bases from J, the gap between germline ends came to 13 bases. This CDR3 contains 14 residues. The CDR3 here is CASSQVPGHGGYTF. For the CDR3, the DNA is TGCGCCAGCAGCCAAGTTCCGGGGCACGGTGGCTACACCTTC.

J is TRBJ2-7 and V is TRBV5-5; D may correspond to TRBD1 or TRBD2 (5 bases each). The germline gives CDR1 SGHKS, CDR2 YYEKEE (reference sequence). This CDR3 contains 14 residues. The V end lost 1 base, the J end lost 5 bases, and 13 bases lay between the germline ends. The DNA of the CDR3 is TGTGCCAGCAGCTTGCCTCTCCTGGGGGACGAGCAGTACTTC. The encoded protein is CASSLPLLGDEQYF. Drawing the rest from reference TRBV5-5 and TRBJ2-7, the complete variable domain is DAGVTQSPTHLIKTRGQQVTLRCSPISGHKSVSWYQQVLGQGPQFIFQYYEKEERGRGNFPDRFSARQFPNYSSELNVNALLLGDSALYLCASSLPLLGDEQYFGPGTRLTVT.

The chain combines TRBV5-1 with TRBJ2-2; D ambiguous. V was cut by 1 base and J by 2 bases, with 6 bases left in between. Germline CDR1 SGHRS, CDR2 YFSETQ. This CDR3 is built from 14 residues. CDR3 sequence: CASSLTSNTGELFF. For the CDR3, the DNA is TGCGCCAGCAGCTTGACCAGCAACACCGGGGAGCTGTTTTTT.

The chain employs TRBV19 and TRBJ1-4; 9 nucleotides align to TRBD1. This CDR3 region has 14 residues. V was clipped by 3 bases and J by 7 bases; unmatched bases: 3. Germline CDR1 reads LNHDA; CDR2 reads SQIVND (reference sequence). CDR3 in amino acids: CASSMGTGREKLFF. DNA of the CDR3: TGTGCCAGTAGTATGGGGACAGGGCGTGAAAAACTGTTTTTT.

The V gene is TRBV6-5, the J gene TRBJ1-5; 8 positions agree with TRBD1. The germline CDR1 and CDR2 sequences are MNHEY and SVGAGI. The CDR3 has 16 residues. J lost 6 bases, V lost 0 bases, and 7 bases had no gene match. CDR3 in amino acids: CASSYSAQGAGQPQHF. The DNA of the CDR3 is TGTGCCAGCAGTTACTCGGCCCAGGGGGCCGGTCAGCCCCAGCATTTT.

The chain uses TRBV6-5 and TRBJ1-4, with 10 nucleotides matching TRBD1. Germline assignment: CDR1 MNHEY and CDR2 SVGAGI. The V and J ends lost 7 bases and 6 bases, in that order; junction bases with no gene match: 5. This CDR3 is built from 14 residues. CDR3 amino acids: CASTTGTGDEKLFF. The CDR3 nucleotides read TGTGCCAGCACGACCGGGACAGGGGATGAAAAACTGTTTTTT.

V and J are TRBV18 and TRBJ1-1, with 9 bases aligning to TRBD1. The length of the CDR3 is 15 residues. Germline V lookup: CDR1 KGHSH, CDR2 LQKENI. V was clipped by 4 bases and J by 1 base; unmatched bases: 4. The CDR3 region is CASSLMGQGNTEAFF. In nucleotides, the CDR3 is TGTGCCAGCTCACTGATGGGACAGGGGAACACTGAAGCTTTCTTT. Full variable domain (rest looked up from reference TRBV18 and TRBJ1-1): NAGVMQNPRHLVRRRGQEARLRCSPMKGHSHVYWYRQLPEEGLKFMVYLQKENIIDESGMPKERFSAEFPKEGPSILRIQQVVRGDSAAYFCASSLMGQGNTEAFFGQGTRLTVV.

The rearrangement links TRBV7-6 to TRBJ1-1; D may be TRBD1 (5 bases). The V end was cut by 1 base, the J end by 6 bases, with 15 bases between. Germline-derived CDR1 and CDR2 are SGHVS and FNYEAQ. This CDR3 contains 15 residues. This CDR3 reads CASSLVGRAAAEAFF. CDR3 in DNA: TGTGCCAGCAGCTTAGTGGGCAGGGCTGCTGCTGAAGCTTTCTTT.

Concerning this clone itself: The junction does not match germline at one end; this may be a read error. This chain links TRBV3-1 (or the pseudogene TRBV3-2) with TRBJ2-7; 11 nucleotides align to TRBD2. CDR1 is LGHDT, CDR2 YNNKEL, per germline (reference sequence). The length of the CDR3 is 13 residues. The CDR3 coding sequence is TGTGCCAGCAGCTTAGCGGGGGGGCGGCCTCTGGACTTC. Translation gives CASSLAGGRPLDF.

This chain uses TRBV5-1 with TRBJ1-6; a possible D gene is TRBD1 (5 bases). Trimming shortened V by 4 bases and J by 8 bases, and 16 bases separated the two germline ends. CDR1 is SGHRS, CDR2 YFSETQ, per germline. The CDR3 has 15 amino acids. The DNA for the CDR3 is TGCGCCAGCAGCACCGGGACTGCCTCTGATTCACCCCTCCACTTT. Translated, it gives CASSTGTASDSPLHF.

V and J are TRBV6-4 and TRBJ1-1, with a possible D match to TRBD1 (5 bases). Germline values: CDR1 MRHNA, CDR2 SNTAGT. V was clipped by 3 bases and J by 1 base, with 6 bases between them. The length of the CDR3 is 13 residues. The CDR3 loop reads CASSEGENTEAFF. The DNA for the CDR3 is TGTGCCAGCAGTGAAGGGGAGAACACTGAAGCTTTCTTT.

The table lists this clone with a count of one. The V call is TRBV11-2, the J call TRBJ1-5; 9 positions agree with TRBD1. The CDR3 has 17 amino acids. V lost 1 base, J lost 2 bases, and 6 bases stayed unmatched. Germline V CDR1 and CDR2: SGHAT, FQNNGV. CDR3 loop: CASSLGDRVGGNQPQHF. Written as DNA, the CDR3 is TGTGCCAGCAGCTTAGGGGACAGGGTTGGCGGCAATCAGCCCCAGCATTTT.

This chain joins TRBV10-1 and TRBJ1-2; D is ambiguous. CDR1 and CDR2 from the germline V gene are WNHNN and SYGVQD (reference sequence). Trimming removed 0 bases from V and 4 bases from J, with 6 bases in between. The length of the CDR3 is 13 residues. CDR3: CASSESSAYGYTF. The CDR3 DNA reads TGCGCCAGCAGTGAGTCGTCGGCCTATGGCTACACCTTC.

V gene TRBV9 combines with J gene TRBJ1-2; the D gene is possibly TRBD1 (6 bases). This CDR3 has 14 residues. Germline values: CDR1 SGDLS, CDR2 YYNGEE. Deletions cut 1 base from V and 3 bases from J, with 10 bases between. The DNA of the CDR3 is TGTGCCAGCAGCGTATCCAGGACAGACTATGGCTACACCTTC. This codes for CASSVSRTDYGYTF.

The rearrangement links TRBV5-1 to TRBJ2-5, with TRBD2 matching 13 bases. The trim removed 5 bases at V and 3 bases at J, leaving 4 bases unmatched. Germline lookup yields CDR1 SGHRS and CDR2 YFSETQ. The CDR3 covers 15 residues. CDR3 sequence: CASSTTSGGEETQYF. Here the CDR3 DNA reads TGCGCCAGCAGTACTACTAGCGGGGGGGAAGAGACCCAGTACTTC.

The V and J genes are TRBV2 and TRBJ1-3; D call uncertain. The CDR3 extends over 15 amino acids. Germline V gene data show CDR1 as SNHLY and CDR2 as FYNNEI. Trimming took 8 bases from V and 0 from J, leaving 14 bases between them. The CDR3, as DNA: TGTGCCAGCTATCCCAAAAGAGCCTCTGGAAACACCATATATTTT. This sequence encodes CASYPKRASGNTIYF.

This chain connects TRBV19 to TRBJ1-1; 7 bases are a match to TRBD1. The CDR3 extends over 14 amino acids. Germline V gene sequence: CDR1 LNHDA, CDR2 SQIVND (reference sequence). The trim removed 4 bases at V and 5 bases at J, leaving 7 bases unmatched. The CDR3 here is CASSSKGARTEAFF. The DNA of the CDR3 is TGTGCCAGTAGTAGTAAGGGGGCGCGTACTGAAGCTTTCTTT.